This TCR beta chain was recorded in a study of blood T cell repertoires in COVID-19. The table came from immunoSEQ multiplex PCR; TCRdb's copy has only in-frame clones and leaves some out. The sample lists approximately 150,000 clones; 75% to 90% were seen once. This clone has only one observation. The specimen sequenced was peripheral blood. This TCR was sampled from a middle-aged man who had recovered from COVID-19.

In DNA, the CDR3 is TGTGCCATCAGGGGGACTGATTCCTACGAGCAGTACTTC. Translation: CAIRGTDSYEQYF. The J gene is TRBJ2-7, the V gene TRBV10-3, with a possible D match to TRBD2 (6 bases). Germline V gene data show CDR1 as ENHRY and CDR2 as SYGVKD. This CDR3 contains 13 residues. The ends were cut back, 6 bases at V and 1 base at J, with 10 bases in the middle.